This T cell receptor (beta chain) is drawn from a study of breast tumors, draining lymph nodes, adjacent tissues. This clonotype was counted many times. Breast cancer patients provided tissue from their axillary draining lymph nodes. One entry per CDR3 protein results from TCRdb running MiXCR on the multiplex PCR reads. Among around 130,000 distinct CDR3 sequences listed, 21% were seen once. The germline V and J ends were trimmed by 4 bases and 14 bases, with 18 bases remaining between them. CDR1 MDHEN and CDR2 SYDVKM come from the germline V gene. The CDR3 has 14 amino acids. The sequence was obtained from a female donor with breast cancer. Some clones in this sample may be carry-over from other donors' samples. The V and J genes are TRBV28 and TRBJ1-6, with D possibly TRBD1 on 5 matching bases. Sequencing was done on a sample of axillary lymph node tissue. The CDR3 coding sequence is TGTGCCAGCAGTTCTCAAGGGACCCTTTTATCCCTCCACTTT. It yields the protein CASSSQGTLLSLHF. Variable domain in full (rest from reference TRBV28 and TRBJ1-6): DVKVTQSSRYLVKRTGEKVFLECVQDMDHENMFWYRQDPGLGLRLIYFSYDVKMKEKGDIPEGYSVSREKKERFSLILESASTNQTSMYLCASSSQGTLLSLHFGNGTRLTVT.